These 6 T cell receptor beta chains came from one sample sequenced in a study of CD8+ T cells in alopecia areata. The authors extracted RNA and reverse transcribed it into cDNA as the sequencing template. TCRdb's table, derived via immunoSEQ multiplex PCR, lists solely in-frame clones and lacks some. The sample holds 130,000 or so clones, 70% to 90% seen once. Described treatment: oral pan-JAK inhibitor, 5-10 mg twice daily. Sequencing was performed on CD8+ T cells sorted from blood, taken at week 4, from a patient treated with tofacitinib. The receptors originated from a human donor with alopecia areata.

The chain couples TRBV15 to TRBJ2-7; TRBD1 matches 7 bases. CDR3 size: 16 residues. J lost 2 bases, V lost 1 base, and 8 bases had no gene match. Germline V gene sequence: CDR1 LNHNV, CDR2 YYDKDF (reference sequence). The CDR3 region has the DNA TGTGCCACCAGCAGAGGAGACAGGGAACCCCCCTACGAGCAGTACTTC. Translating it yields CATSRGDREPPYEQYF. Together with reference TRBV15 and TRBJ2-7, the CDR3 gives the full variable domain: DAMVIQNPRYQVTQFGKPVTLSCSQTLNHNVMYWYQQKSSQAPKLLFHYYDKDFNNEADTPDNFQSRRPNTSFCFLDIRSPGLGDTAMYLCATSRGDREPPYEQYFGPGTRLTVT.

This sequence joins TRBV7-3 and TRBJ2-5, with D tentatively TRBD2 (5 bases). The CDR3 covers 13 residues. Germline V gives CDR1 SGHTA, CDR2 FQGTGA. The ends were cut back, 0 bases at V and 5 bases at J, with 7 bases in the middle. The CDR3 region has the DNA TGTGCCAGCAGCTTAACCCCGGGGGAGACCCAGTACTTC. Protein product: CASSLTPGETQYF. Supplemented by reference TRBV7-3 and TRBJ2-5, the full variable domain reads GAGVSQTPSNKVTEKGKYVELRCDPISGHTALYWYRQSLGQGPEFLIYFQGTGAADDSGLPNDRFFAVRPEGSVSTLKIQRTERGDSAVYLCASSLTPGETQYFGPGTRLLVL.

CDR3 nucleotide sequence: TGCAGCGTTGAGAGGGCAGGTTACGTCAACAATGAGCAGTTCTTC. It yields the protein CSVERAGYVNNEQFF. The chain links TRBV29-1 to TRBJ2-1; a weak D match, TRBD2 (5 bases). Trimming cost V 3 bases and J 5 bases, with 17 bases left between them. CDR3 length: 15 amino acids. CDR1 is SQVTM and CDR2 is ANQGSEA in the germline V gene.

The chain couples TRBV6-5 to TRBJ2-7, with TRBD1 matching 9 bases. The V segment lost 6 bases and the J segment 2 bases; nucleotides outside the gene matches: 8. There are 15 residues in the CDR3. Per the germline V gene, CDR1 is MNHEY and CDR2 is SVGAGI. The CDR3 sequence is CASRDRDRAPYEQYF. Here the CDR3 DNA reads TGTGCCAGCAGGGACCGGGACAGGGCCCCCTACGAGCAGTACTTC.

The V call is TRBV30, the J call TRBJ2-3; D call uncertain. Germline CDR1 and CDR2: GTSNPN and SVGIG (reference sequence). CDR3 length: 10 residues. V was trimmed by 6 bases and J by 0 bases, leaving 1 base between them. CDR3 region: CACSTDTQYF. The CDR3 DNA reads TGTGCCTGTAGCACAGATACGCAGTATTTT. The full variable domain, in which reference TRBV30 and TRBJ2-3 provide the parts outside the CDR3, is SQTIHQWPATLVQPVGSPLSLECTVEGTSNPNLYWYRQAAGRGLQLLFYSVGIGQISSEVPQNLSASRPQDRQFILSSKKLLLSDSGFYLCACSTDTQYFGPGTRLTVL.

The CDR3, as DNA: TGTGCCAGCAGTGAAGCGTCTTCCTCCGGCAAGTACTTC. The encoded protein is CASSEASSSGKYF. This chain uses TRBV2 with TRBJ2-7; D gene ambiguous. In germline, CDR1 is SNHLY, CDR2 FYNNEI. V lost 0 bases to trimming and J lost 11 bases, with 14 bases between them. The CDR3 loop spans 13 amino acids.